This TCR beta chain was captured by sequencing in a study of control samples from healthy donors and cancer patients. Clones were sequenced by immunoSEQ multiplex PCR, and TCRdb holds only the in-frame ones, with some missing. The sample contains 120,000 or so clones, approximately 92% of which appear only once. Germline lookup yields CDR1 GTSNPN and CDR2 SVGIG (reference sequence). Trimming stripped 3 bases from V and 8 bases from J, with 21 bases between. The CDR3 spans 15 residues. This rearrangement joins TRBV30 to TRBJ2-3; D perhaps matches TRBD1 (5 bases). The sequencing sample was made of PBMCs. The source is an elderly man with head and neck cancer. The CDR3 protein is CAWRVGHRITTTQYF. CDR3 bases: TGTGCCTGGAGGGTGGGGCATCGGATCACCACTACGCAGTATTTT.